Listed here is a single T cell receptor (beta chain). The data derive from a study of T cell responses to AZD1222 COVID-19 vaccine. This table comes from immunoSEQ multiplex PCR, and its TCRdb copy is limited to in-frame clones, with some not included. The sample shows 120,000 or so clones, over 90% of them seen only once. This TCR was recovered from an adult who received the AZD1222 COVID-19 vaccine. The source was peripheral blood, collected 28 days after the second AZD1222 dose.

CDR3 region: CTGSGREATNEKLFF. CDR3 coding DNA: TGTACAGGCTCTGGCAGGGAGGCAACTAATGAAAAACTGTTTTTT. This rearrangement joins TRBV5-8 to TRBJ1-4, with D possibly TRBD1 on 5 matching bases. CDR3 size: 15 residues. The V gene's germline CDR1 is SGHTS and CDR2 YDEGEE.